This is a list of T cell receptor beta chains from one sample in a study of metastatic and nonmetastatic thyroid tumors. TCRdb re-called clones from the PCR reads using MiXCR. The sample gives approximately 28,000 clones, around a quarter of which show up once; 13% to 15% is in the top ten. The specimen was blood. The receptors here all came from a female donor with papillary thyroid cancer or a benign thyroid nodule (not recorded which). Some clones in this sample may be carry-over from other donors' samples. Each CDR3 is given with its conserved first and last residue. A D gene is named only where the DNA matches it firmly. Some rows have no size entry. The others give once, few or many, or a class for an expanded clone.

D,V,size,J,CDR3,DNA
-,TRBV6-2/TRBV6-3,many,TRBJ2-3,CASRNLAPGVYTDTQYF,TGTGCCAGCAGAAACCTCGCCCCCGGGGTCTACACAGATACGCAGTATTTT
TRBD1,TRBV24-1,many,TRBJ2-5,CATSARTGGRETQYF,TGTGCCACCAGTGCCCGGACAGGGGGCAGGGAGACCCAGTACTTC
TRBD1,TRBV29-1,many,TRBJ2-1,CSVEADRGRSEKQFF,TGCAGCGTTGAAGCAGACAGGGGGCGTTCGGAAAAGCAGTTCTTC
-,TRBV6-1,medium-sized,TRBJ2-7,CASNQGRGYEQYF,TGTGCCAGCAACCAGGGGCGGGGCTACGAGCAGTACTTC
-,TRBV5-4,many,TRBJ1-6,CASSLLDSPLHF,TGTGCCAGCAGCTTGCTAGATTCACCCCTCCACTTT
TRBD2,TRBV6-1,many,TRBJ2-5,CASSFGTSGSSGETQYF,TGTGCCAGCAGTTTCGGGACTAGCGGGAGTTCGGGGGAGACCCAGTACTTC
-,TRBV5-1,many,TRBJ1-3,CASSGASAASGNTIYF,TGCGCCAGCAGTGGAGCAAGCGCTGCCTCTGGAAACACCATATATTTT
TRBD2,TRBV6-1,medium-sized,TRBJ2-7,CASSSNGLAEIPYEQYF,TGTGCCAGCAGTTCCAACGGACTAGCCGAAATACCTTACGAGCAGTACTTC
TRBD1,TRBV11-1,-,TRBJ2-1,CASSRTGGRDNEQFF,TGTGCCAGCAGCCGAACAGGGGGCCGGGACAATGAGCAGTTCTTC
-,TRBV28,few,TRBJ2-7,CVIKGEQYF,TGTGTCATCAAAGGCGAGCAGTACTTC
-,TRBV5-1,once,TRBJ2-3,CTSSLRSHRTDTQYF,TGCACCAGCAGCTTGCGGTCCCACCGGACAGATACGCAGTATTTT
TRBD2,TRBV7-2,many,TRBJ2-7,CASSPAAGGEKIYEQYF,TGTGCCAGCAGTCCCGCGGCGGGGGGAGAGAAAATCTACGAGCAGTACTTC
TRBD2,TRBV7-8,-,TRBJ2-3,CASNPRLAGTTDTQYF,TGTGCCAGCAACCCTAGGCTAGCGGGGACCACAGATACGCAGTATTTT
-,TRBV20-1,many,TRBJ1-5,CSASPGGSGNQPQHF,TGCAGTGCTAGTCCGGGGGGGAGTGGCAATCAGCCCCAGCATTTT